These 5 T cell receptor beta chains were sequenced from one sample in a study of blood T cell repertoires in COVID-19. Clones were read by immunoSEQ multiplex PCR, and TCRdb kept only the in-frame ones, dropping some. Of fewer than 200,000 clones detected, 82% appear once; the ten largest clones hold under 6.5%. The sequencing input was PBMCs or T cells enriched from blood (not recorded which). The receptors stem from a woman aged 60 to 75 with acute COVID-19.

The V call is TRBV19, the J call TRBJ1-2, with 11 bases fitting TRBD1. The germline V gene has CDR1 LNHDA and CDR2 SQIVND (reference sequence). This CDR3 has 15 residues. J lost 6 bases, V lost 4 bases, and 7 bases had no gene match. CDR3 DNA sequence: TGTGCCAGTAGTAATTTTGGACAGGGGGCGGATGGCTACACCTTC. Amino acids: CASSNFGQGADGYTF.

The rearrangement joins TRBV19 to TRBJ1-1; D not certain. This CDR3 has 15 residues. V lost 7 bases, J lost 0 bases, and 15 bases lay in between. Per germline, CDR1 LNHDA and CDR2 SQIVND (reference sequence). The CDR3 DNA sequence: TGTGCCAGTAATCCGAACCCGAGCATGAACACTGAAGCTTTCTTT. Translated, it gives CASNPNPSMNTEAFF. The full variable domain, its missing parts supplied by reference TRBV19 and TRBJ1-1, is DGGITQSPKYLFRKEGQNVTLSCEQNLNHDAMYWYRQDPGQGLRLIYYSQIVNDFQKGDIAEGYSVSREKKESFPLTVTSAQKNPTAFYLCASNPNPSMNTEAFFGQGTRLTVV.

To note about this clone: A much larger clonotype is one base distant, so this may be a read error. The gene calls are TRBV18 and TRBJ1-2, with D perhaps matching TRBD1 (5 bases). Trimming took off 3 bases at V and 3 bases at J, with 8 bases between the two ends. From germline, CDR1 is KGHSH and CDR2 LQKENI. The CDR3 length is 13 residues. DNA for the CDR3: TGTGCCAGCTCACCCGACAGTGACTATGGCTACACCTTC. Its translation is CASSPDSDYGYTF.

This clone has only one observation. The CDR3 DNA reads as TGCAGTGCTAAGAAAGCGGAAGAGCAGTTCTTC. It translates to CSAKKAEEQFF. J is TRBJ2-1 and V is TRBV20-1, with a weak D call TRBD2 (5 bases). Germline CDR1 is DFQATT and CDR2 is SNEGSKA (reference sequence). Trimming took 4 bases from V and 10 from J, leaving 11 bases between them. The CDR3 is made up of 11 amino acids.

This clone was counted a few times. This chain connects TRBV7-2 to TRBJ1-2; 7 bases align to TRBD1. V shed 5 bases, J shed 8 bases, and the junction held 8 bases outside the gene matches. The germline gives CDR1 SGHTA, CDR2 FQGNSA. CDR3 length: 13 residues. CDR3 DNA sequence: TGTGCCAGCAGCCCAGACAGGGATCGGGGCTACACCTTC. Residues: CASSPDRDRGYTF.